This T cell receptor (beta chain) was observed in a study of cytomegalovirus exposure and HLA in healthy donors (dated by TCRdb to about 2017). As for the study more broadly: An earlier analysis of several hundred of the donors reported roughly 270 Gb of sequence data and some 100 million unique TCR beta sequences from 150 million to 200 million T cells. To decide whether each TCR beta V gene segment behaved as functional or pseudogenic, an earlier analysis of approximately 620 of the donors relied on high-throughput TCR beta sequencing. An early release that covered about 600 HLA-typed donors contained approximately 300 gigabases of sequencing data and some 87 million unique TCR sequences. Of the roughly 410 genotyped donors, 65% to 90% were placed in the genetic ancestry cluster associated with self-reported Caucasian donors. Donor age, sex, ethnicity and CMV serostatus were collected together with the repertoire data. The study profiled the T cell repertoires of some 610 subjects by immunosequencing and related them to cytomegalovirus serostatus. The study was designed to test whether signatures of past pathogen exposure could be identified by cataloging public T cell receptors. A later genetic analysis took genome-wide SNP genotypes for about three fifths of the 666 donors and used that subset as a discovery cohort. The study combined high-throughput TCR immunosequencing, statistical association of individual TCRs with disease status, and machine learning to predict cytomegalovirus infection status. HLA typing included class I and class II loci at four-digit resolution. On average, about 240,000 unique TCR beta nucleotide sequences were sequenced per donor among a few hundred genotyped donors of the cohort, with roughly 18% of those sequences being non-productive. The later analysis used no new phenotypic data to find candidate immune exposures, relying instead on TCR beta sequences and their occurrence across donors. Besides the first cohort of approximately 710 subjects, a separate validation cohort made up of about 120 different subjects was used. All discovery cohort repertoires had been generated on a single sequencing platform. Typing coverage differed by locus: A, B, C, DRB1 and DQB1 were typed in roughly 620-630 donors, DQA1 in 522, DPA1 in approximately 600, and DPB1 in around 440. A later analysis re-analyzed previously published TCR beta repertoires from 550 to 700 donors and added high-resolution HLA genotyping to study TCR occurrence patterns. A handful of DR-DQ haplotypes were handled as single units for association and clustering because linkage in the cohort was strong.

The CDR3 holds 12 amino acids from the cysteine to the phenylalanine. The sequence is cut down to CDR3 DNA, 36 bases in frame from base 1. CDR1 and CDR2 (MNHNY, SVGAGI) derive from the germline V gene (reference sequence). The germline ends are 13 bases apart after V is trimmed by 6 bases and J by 8 bases. Study-level results and caveats: Assigning TCR associations to individual alleles was difficult when HLA alleles, especially DR and DQ, strongly co-occurred. In a later analysis, the rate of TCR association differed among HLA loci, with DRB1 alleles having the most associated TCRs and HLA-C alleles having the fewest. A cluster of highly shared sequence variants was judged likely to represent a technical artifact of the sequencing pipeline. Immune exposure information for the cohort was limited to CMV serostatus. Sequencing depth was assumed to be roughly uniform across donors in the presence/absence analyses, though that assumption may not hold. In a later genetic analysis, fewer N-insertions in productive TCRs were reported among donors in an Asian-associated ancestry cluster than the roughly 710-donor mean. An earlier analysis of roughly 570 of the donors showed that most TCR beta V segments appeared in productive rearrangements either about 87% or about 30% of the time, which broadly matched IMGT annotations. In the study, some 160 TCR beta chains were listed as associated with cytomegalovirus. According to a later analysis, parvovirus B19, influenza, CMV and Epstein-Barr virus appeared linked to several top co-occurrence clusters. The classifier was reported to diagnose cytomegalovirus status with high specificity and sensitivity in both the original and validation cohorts. The earlier analysis of approximately 560 of the donors excluded roughly 16 rarely observed V segments, including chromosome 9 orphons, because counts were too low. According to a later analysis, most CMV-associated TCR beta chains appeared to be HLA-restricted, and the HLA associations seemed to be driven largely by CMV exposure. The 87-base-pair reads could not distinguish some IMGT-functional V segments, including TRBV6-2 and TRBV6-3, so those segments were excluded. According to the authors, the approach could potentially be generalized to other disease states and immunological phenotypes. In vitro tests confirmed that a few of the cytomegalovirus-associated TCR beta chains recognize cytomegalovirus antigens. An association between a missense DCLRE1C variant and V-gene and J-gene trimming of TCR beta chains was found in a later genetic analysis and replicated in an independent cohort. A later analysis found that HLA-associated TCR beta chains were more clonally expanded and had lower generation probabilities than equally common non-associated chains. Because some donors lacked HLA typing at each locus, the association tests relied only on the typed subset. In a later analysis, some 18,000 TCR beta sequences were associated with specific HLA alleles at a false discovery rate of 0.05. In this cohort, only TCR beta chains were sequenced, and detectable features were limited by the absence of alpha or paired-chain data. A further reported finding was that TCR beta sequences accurately predicted the HLA-A and HLA-B alleles for most subjects in the first cohort. Most TCR sequences were observed very rarely across donors, whereas some public TCRs were present in many individuals. Correlated functional status among segregating V segments might be attributable to linkage disequilibrium, but an unknown experimental factor could not be ruled out.

The cohort consisted of 670 or so healthy bone marrow donors. At the time of sampling, all cohort members were nominally healthy, though unrecorded immune exposures were likely present. The donor was CMV seronegative and belonged to the group of roughly 330 seronegative cohort members. A peripheral blood sample was provided by each donor, and peripheral blood mononuclear cells were used for TCR beta sequencing. The Qiagen DNeasy Blood Extraction Kit was used to extract genomic DNA from the blood cell samples. Library preparation was by the immunoSEQ multiplex PCR assay. For the multiplex PCR, a mixture combining 60 forward primers for TCR Vbeta segments and 13 reverse primers for TCR Jbeta segments was used. Amplification of the CDR3 region of rearranged TCR beta genes was performed with a multiplex PCR assay on genomic DNA. Amplified TCR beta libraries were sequenced as 87-base-pair reads on the Illumina HiSeq System. Concerning the study's data processing: Across the 500 to 850 repertoires, a later analysis counted 75 million to 90 million unique TCR beta chains, 8.5 million to 12 million of which were shared by at least two donors. Raw reads were error-corrected and collapsed into unique sequences by a nearest-neighbor algorithm in which closely related sequences were merged to remove PCR and sequencing errors. CDR3 sequences were aligned to IMGT reference sequences to assign V, D and J gene segments. For a sequence to be retained, a match of at least six nucleotides to both a V gene segment and a J gene segment was required. Rearrangements were called productive when the CDR3 lacked stop codons and stayed in frame with V and J; all others were non-productive. Following IMGT convention, CDR3 was defined as the stretch from the second conserved V-encoded cysteine to the conserved J-encoded phenylalanine. Sequences without an unambiguous match to a single V gene segment were excluded from the earlier analysis of a few hundred of the donors. An earlier analysis of several hundred of the donors called V segments functional above 56.7% productive rearrangements and segregating when the between-donor standard deviation exceeded 5%. A statistical classification framework was built to diagnose cytomegalovirus status from the catalog of TCR beta chain sequences. V and J gene assignment, in a later analysis, came from comparing TCR nucleotide sequences with IMGT/GENE-DB human TR gene sequences. A later analysis assigned CDR3 sequences and most-parsimonious VDJ recombination scenarios with the TCRdist pipeline. A later analysis defined each TCR beta chain by its CDR3 amino acid sequence plus V-gene family, and excluded reads lacking a unique V-gene family. To address suspected cross-contamination and a sequencing artifact, a later analysis removed 592 highly shared, low-generation-probability nucleotide sequences. In a later analysis, a clonal expansion index was calculated for each public chain from normalized within-repertoire ranks of inferred template counts. A later analysis computed generation probabilities with a VDJ recombination model fitted to out-of-frame rearrangements, and checked the results against IGoR. A later analysis scored TCR-TCR, TCR-HLA and TCR-CMV co-occurrence with hypergeometric tests, applying a repertoire-size bias correction to TCR pairs. A later analysis estimated false discovery rates by permuting HLA or CMV assignments 20 times. In a later analysis, co-occurring TCRs were grouped with DBSCAN, and TCRdist sequence similarity was added when clustering was performed within HLA-allele-positive subsets. For co-occurrence clustering, repertoires with fewer than 30,000 or more than 120,000 public chains were excluded, along with about five repertoires with anomalous nucleotide sharing. TCRdb provides this immuneACCESS table in a form limited to in-frame rearrangements. Some clones are lacking; in checked studies, under half of them reflect an unresolved V gene, and why the rest are absent is not known. That table is the source of V, J and clone size, and D and trimming were worked out from the DNA. The sample contains some 120,000 clones, around 77% of them found a single time. Approximately 1.2% of the sample rests with the top ten.

With regard to this clone: Its antigen is currently not known. It has no much larger one-base neighbor in the sample; base qualities were not kept.

The sequence was obtained from a man aged 50 or older in good health and CMV-seronegative. Sequencing input: PBMCs. The chain employs TRBV6-6 and TRBJ2-5, and the D gene may be TRBD2, 6 bases matching. The CDR3 sequence is CASRRDGGTQYF. The sequenced DNA is TGTGCCAGCAGGCGGGACGGGGGAACCCAGTACTTC.